The clone carrying this T cell receptor beta chain was seen ten or more times. This record belongs to a study of shared clonotypes between healthy human individuals. Study as a whole: Donor composition was two women and a few men, aged 18 to 49.

Method: immunoSEQ multiplex PCR; TCRdb's copy keeps in-frame clones and lacks some. The data hold roughly 500,000 clones, with over 75% observed a single time. This sequence originates from a woman between 40 and 50 years old in good health. Some clones in this sample may be carry-over from other donors' samples. Sequences were obtained from PBMCs.

CDR3 sequence (DNA): TGTGCTAGTGCCGGACTAGCGGGCAATGAGCAGTTCTTC. This codes for CASAGLAGNEQFF. The gene calls are TRBV12-5 and TRBJ2-1; 11 bases are shared with TRBD2. With 7 bases clipped from V and 6 bases from J, the junction kept 2 bases outside the gene matches. Germline CDR1 LGHNT, CDR2 FRNRAP. The CDR3 runs to 13 residues.